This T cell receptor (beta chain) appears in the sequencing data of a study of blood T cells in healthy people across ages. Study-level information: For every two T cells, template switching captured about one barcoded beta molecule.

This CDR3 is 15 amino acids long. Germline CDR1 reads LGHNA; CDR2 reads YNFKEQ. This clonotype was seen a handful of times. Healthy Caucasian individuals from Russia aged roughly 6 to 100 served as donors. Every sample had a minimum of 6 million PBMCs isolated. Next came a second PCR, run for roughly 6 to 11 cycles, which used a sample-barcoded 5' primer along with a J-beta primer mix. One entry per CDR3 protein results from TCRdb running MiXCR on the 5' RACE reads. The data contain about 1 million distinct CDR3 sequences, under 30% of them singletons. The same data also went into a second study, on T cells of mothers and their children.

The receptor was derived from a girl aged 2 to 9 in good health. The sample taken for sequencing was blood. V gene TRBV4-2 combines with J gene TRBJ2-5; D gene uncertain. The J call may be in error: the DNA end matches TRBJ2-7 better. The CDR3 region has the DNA TGTGCCAGCAGCCCCTTAGGCCAGAGCTCCTACGAGCAGTACTTC. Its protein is CASSPLGQSSYEQYF.